The source of this T cell receptor beta chain is a study of naive and memory T cell subsets. Four PCR rounds used nested alpha and beta constant region primers plus the SP2 primer. MiXCR was run by TCRdb on the 5' RACE reads, yielding one entry per CDR3 protein. The sample has 55,000 to 70,000 distinct CDR3 sequences, 6% to 8% seen once. This CDR3 region has 11 residues. Germline CDR1 DFQATT, CDR2 SNEGSKA (reference sequence). V dropped 5 bases and J dropped 14 bases, with 13 bases sitting between them. The library had UMIs added by 3' ligation of an oligonucleotide to TCR cDNA. RNA was extracted from under 3 ml of whole blood of healthy adults.

The clonotype comes from a female donor in good health. The chain recombines TRBV20-1 with TRBJ1-6; D possibly corresponds to TRBD1 (5 bases). The DNA of the CDR3 is TGCAGTGCTTGGGGGAGGGGTACCCTCCACTTT. Translated, it gives CSAWGRGTLHF.